This TCR beta chain was found in a study of post-analysis software for immune sequencing data. The study's findings and limits: Five TRBV segments occurring more often in patients than controls included TRBV5-6, TRBV5-1 and TRBV20-1.

TCR beta cDNA libraries included unique molecular identifiers. TCRdb ran MiXCR on the PCR reads and lists one entry per CDR3 protein. The sample lists roughly 670,000 distinct CDR3 sequences, roughly three fifths occurring once. Comment on this clonotype: Its target is not known.

There are 14 residues in the CDR3. The ends were cut back, 7 bases at V and 4 bases at J, with 14 bases in the middle. This rearrangement joins TRBV12-3 or TRBV12-4 to TRBJ1-5, with a possible D match to TRBD1 (5 bases). Sequenced: blood. This clonotype was obtained from a girl aged 2 to 10 with multiple sclerosis. The CDR3 nucleotides read TGTGCCAGCACCGGGGGGTCTTCTAATCAGCCCCAGCATTTT. Translating it yields CASTGGSSNQPQHF.